These 5 T cell receptor beta chains share one sample of origin, sequenced in a study of T-cell memory formation after mild COVID-19 (dated by TCRdb to about 2021). Library generation was performed with 5' RACE. Sequencing was performed on an Illumina NovaSeq 6000. TCRdb passed the public sequencing reads through fastp at Q25 and MiXCR, retaining productive beta sequences. Rows matching on CDR3 protein sequence are summarized as one entry with the most common DNA and genes. Present in this sample are fewer than 650,000 distinct CDR3 sequences, roughly a sixth of which were seen just once. Less than 10% of the sample goes to the ten largest clones. Sample: PBMCs or a T cell subset sorted from them (not recorded which). These receptors came from an adult woman who had mild COVID-19 (a few samples of this study predate the infection). The sample titles of this study are shuffled in the database, so cell type and time point are left out; the donor was told from shared clones.

The rearrangement links TRBV4-3 to TRBJ2-7; TRBD2 matches at 12 bases. J lost 3 bases, V lost 0 bases, and 12 bases had no gene match. CDR3 length equals 19 residues. Germline CDR1 LGHNA, CDR2 YSLEER. Written as DNA, the CDR3 is TGCGCCAGCAGCCAAGAGTTTCTAGCGGGAGGGCTAAGTCACTACGAGCAGTACTTC. Its translation: CASSQEFLAGGLSHYEQYF.

This clonotype was found a few times. In DNA, the CDR3 is TGTGCCAGCCGACATCCTCTGGAGACAGGGCACTACACCTTC. This gives the protein CASRHPLETGHYTF. The chain uses TRBV6-5 and TRBJ1-2; 7 bases are shared with TRBD1. The CDR3 loop spans 14 amino acids. Trimming removed 8 bases from V and 10 bases from J; junction bases left unmatched: 16. The germline V gene has CDR1 MNHEY and CDR2 SVGAGI.

There are a few counts of this clonotype. The chain recombines TRBV7-2 with TRBJ2-7; a weak D match, TRBD2 (6 bases). The CDR3 extends over 16 amino acids. Trimming pared 4 bases from V and 1 base from J, leaving 17 bases between. Germline V gives CDR1 SGHTA, CDR2 FQGNSA. CDR3 amino acids: CASSSPRRDLSYEQYF. DNA for the CDR3: TGTGCCAGCAGCTCCCCGCGGAGGGACCTTTCCTACGAGCAGTACTTC.

This clonotype has only a few counts. V usage is TRBV13 and J usage is TRBJ2-7; D is unclear. The CDR3 is 12 residues long. V lost 5 bases and J 6 bases, leaving 11 bases between the germline ends. Germline V lookup: CDR1 PRHDT, CDR2 FYEKMQ (reference sequence). CDR3 nucleotide sequence: TGTGCCAGCAGCCTCGGAAGGCGCGAGCAGTACTTC. It is translated as CASSLGRREQYF.

The rearrangement uses TRBV12-3 or TRBV12-4 and TRBJ1-4; 7 nucleotides align to TRBD1. CDR3 length: 13 residues. With 6 bases clipped from V and 11 bases from J, the junction kept 9 bases outside the gene matches. CDR3 sequence reads: CASSLGTALKLFF. As DNA, the CDR3 is TGTGCCAGCAGCCTCGGGACAGCCCTGAAACTGTTTTTT.